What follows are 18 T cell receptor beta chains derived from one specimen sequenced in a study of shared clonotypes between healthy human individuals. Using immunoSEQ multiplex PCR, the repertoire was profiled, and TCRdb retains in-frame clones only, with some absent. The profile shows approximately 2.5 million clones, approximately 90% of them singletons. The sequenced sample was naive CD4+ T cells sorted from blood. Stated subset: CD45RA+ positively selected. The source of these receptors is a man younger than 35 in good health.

The CDR3: CASSPGLGETQYF. CDR3 nucleotide sequence: TGTGCCAGCAGCCCCGGGTTGGGGGAGACCCAGTACTTC. The chain recombines TRBV9 with TRBJ2-5; no definite D call. CDR1 and CDR2 from the germline V gene are SGDLS and YYNGEE. Trimming took 4 bases from V and 5 from J, leaving 12 bases between them. The CDR3 sequence is 13 residues long.

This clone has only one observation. CDR3 amino acids: CASSVKFTIYF. The CDR3 DNA is TGTGCCAGCAGCGTAAAGTTCACCATATATTTT. The genes are TRBV9 and TRBJ1-3, with no clear D. The V end lost 1 base, the J end lost 9 bases, and 5 bases lay between the germline ends. CDR3 size: 11 residues. CDR1 is SGDLS and CDR2 is YYNGEE in the germline V gene.

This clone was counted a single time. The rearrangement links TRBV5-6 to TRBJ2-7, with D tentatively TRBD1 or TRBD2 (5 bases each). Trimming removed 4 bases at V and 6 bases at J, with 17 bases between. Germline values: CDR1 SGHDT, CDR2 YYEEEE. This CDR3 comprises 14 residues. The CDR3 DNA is TGTGCCAGCAGCGTCGGGCTCCTCGGGGCCGAGCAGTACTTC. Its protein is CASSVGLLGAEQYF.

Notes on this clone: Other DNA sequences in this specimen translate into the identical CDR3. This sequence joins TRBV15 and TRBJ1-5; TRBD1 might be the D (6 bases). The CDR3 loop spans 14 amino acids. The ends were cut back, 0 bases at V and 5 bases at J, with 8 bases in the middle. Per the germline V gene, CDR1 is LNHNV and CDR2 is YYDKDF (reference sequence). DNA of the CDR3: TGTGCCACCAGCAGAGACAGGGGCGATCAGCCCCAGCATTTT. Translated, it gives CATSRDRGDQPQHF. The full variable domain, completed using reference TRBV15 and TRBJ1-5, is DAMVIQNPRYQVTQFGKPVTLSCSQTLNHNVMYWYQQKSSQAPKLLFHYYDKDFNNEADTPDNFQSRRPNTSFCFLDIRSPGLGDTAMYLCATSRDRGDQPQHFGDGTRLSIL.

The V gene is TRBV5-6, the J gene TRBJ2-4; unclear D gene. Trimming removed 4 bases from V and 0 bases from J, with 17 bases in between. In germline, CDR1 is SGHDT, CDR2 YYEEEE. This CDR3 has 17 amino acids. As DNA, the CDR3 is TGTGCCAGCAGCCCAGGTTGGTCGACTTTAGCCAAAAACATTCAGTACTTC. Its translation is CASSPGWSTLAKNIQYF. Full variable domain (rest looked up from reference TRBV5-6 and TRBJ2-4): DAGVTQSPTHLIKTRGQQVTLRCSPKSGHDTVSWYQQALGQGPQFIFQYYEEEERQRGNFPDRFSGHQFPNYSSELNVNALLLGDSALYLCASSPGWSTLAKNIQYFGAGTRLSVL.

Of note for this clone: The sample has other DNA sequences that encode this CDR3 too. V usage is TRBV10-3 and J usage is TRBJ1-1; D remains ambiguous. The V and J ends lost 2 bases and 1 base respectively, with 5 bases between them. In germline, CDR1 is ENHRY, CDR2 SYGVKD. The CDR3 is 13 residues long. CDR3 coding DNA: TGTGCCATCAGTGAGAGAGGGAACACTGAAGCTTTCTTT. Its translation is CAISERGNTEAFF.

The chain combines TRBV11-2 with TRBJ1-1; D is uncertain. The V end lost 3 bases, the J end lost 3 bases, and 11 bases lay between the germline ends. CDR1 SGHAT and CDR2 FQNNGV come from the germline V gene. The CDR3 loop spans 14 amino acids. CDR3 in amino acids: CASSFDKIYTEAFF. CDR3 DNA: TGTGCCAGCAGCTTTGACAAGATATACACTGAAGCTTTCTTT.

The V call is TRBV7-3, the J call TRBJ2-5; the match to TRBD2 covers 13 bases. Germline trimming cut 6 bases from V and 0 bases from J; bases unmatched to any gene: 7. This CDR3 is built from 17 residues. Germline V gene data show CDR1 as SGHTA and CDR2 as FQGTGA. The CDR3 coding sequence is TGTGCCAGCAGGAGAGGACTAGCGGGGGCGTACCAAGAGACCCAGTACTTC. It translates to CASRRGLAGAYQETQYF.

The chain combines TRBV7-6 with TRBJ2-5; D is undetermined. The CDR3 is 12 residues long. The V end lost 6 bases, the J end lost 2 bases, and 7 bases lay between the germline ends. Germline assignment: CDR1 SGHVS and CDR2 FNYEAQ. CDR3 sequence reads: CASSFRQETQYF. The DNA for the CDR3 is TGTGCCAGCAGTTTTAGGCAAGAGACCCAGTACTTC.

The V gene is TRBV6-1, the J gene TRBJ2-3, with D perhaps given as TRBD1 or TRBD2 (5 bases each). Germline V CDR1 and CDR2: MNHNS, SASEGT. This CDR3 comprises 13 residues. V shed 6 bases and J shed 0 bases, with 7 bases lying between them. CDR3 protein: CASRGVSTDTQYF. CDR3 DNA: TGTGCCAGCAGGGGGGTAAGCACAGATACGCAGTATTTT.

CDR3 region: CASSPLAGRYNEQFF. Here the CDR3 DNA reads TGTGCCAGCAGCCCACTAGCGGGGCGATACAATGAGCAGTTCTTC. V and J are TRBV6-6 and TRBJ2-1; 10 bases are a match to TRBD2. The CDR3 covers 15 residues. The junction had 6 bases not matched to a gene; V was cut back by 6 bases and J by 4 bases. Germline CDR1 is MNHNY and CDR2 is SVGAGI (reference sequence).

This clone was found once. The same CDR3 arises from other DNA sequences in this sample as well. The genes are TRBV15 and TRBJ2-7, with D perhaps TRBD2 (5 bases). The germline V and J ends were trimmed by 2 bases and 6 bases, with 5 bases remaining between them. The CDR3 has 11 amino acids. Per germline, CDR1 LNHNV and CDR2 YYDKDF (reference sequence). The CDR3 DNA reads TGTGCCACCAGCAGACGGGGCGAGCAGTACTTC. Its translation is CATSRRGEQYF.

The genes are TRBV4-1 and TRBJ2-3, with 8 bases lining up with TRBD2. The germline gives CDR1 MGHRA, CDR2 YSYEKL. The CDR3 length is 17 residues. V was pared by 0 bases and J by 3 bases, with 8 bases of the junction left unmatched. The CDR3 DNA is TGCGCCAGCAGCCAAGATGGGTCGGGGGGGCGGACAGATACGCAGTATTTT. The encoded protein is CASSQDGSGGRTDTQYF.

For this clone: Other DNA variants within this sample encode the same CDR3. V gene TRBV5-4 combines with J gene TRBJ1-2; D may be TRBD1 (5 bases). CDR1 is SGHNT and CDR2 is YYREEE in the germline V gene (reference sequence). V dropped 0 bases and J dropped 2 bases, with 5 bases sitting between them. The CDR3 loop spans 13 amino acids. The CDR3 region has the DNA TGTGCCAGCAGCTTGGGGGGGAACTATGGCTACACCTTC. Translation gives CASSLGGNYGYTF.

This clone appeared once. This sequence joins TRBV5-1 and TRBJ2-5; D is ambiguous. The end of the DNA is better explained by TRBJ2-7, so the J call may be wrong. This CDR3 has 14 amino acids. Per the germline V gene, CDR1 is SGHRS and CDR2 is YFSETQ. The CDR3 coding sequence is TGCGCCAGCAGCTTGGGGCAGGTTCAGTACGAGCAGTACTTC. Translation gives CASSLGQVQYEQYF.

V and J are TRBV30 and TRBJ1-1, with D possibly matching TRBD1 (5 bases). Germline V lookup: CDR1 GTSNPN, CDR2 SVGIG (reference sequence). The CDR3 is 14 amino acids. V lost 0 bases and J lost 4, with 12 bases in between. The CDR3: CAWSVLGPGTEAFF. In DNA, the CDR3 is TGTGCCTGGAGTGTATTGGGGCCGGGCACTGAAGCTTTCTTT.

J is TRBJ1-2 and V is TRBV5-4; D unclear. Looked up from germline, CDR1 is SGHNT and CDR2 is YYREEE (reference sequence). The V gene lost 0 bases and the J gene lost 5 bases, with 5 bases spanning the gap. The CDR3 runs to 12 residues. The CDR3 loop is CASSLDKYGYTF. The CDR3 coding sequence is TGTGCCAGCAGCTTGGATAAATATGGCTACACCTTC. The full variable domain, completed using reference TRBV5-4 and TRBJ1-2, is ETGVTQSPTHLIKTRGQQVTLRCSSQSGHNTVSWYQQALGQGPQFIFQYYREEENGRGNFPPRFSGLQFPNYSSELNVNALELDDSALYLCASSLDKYGYTFGSGTRLTVV.

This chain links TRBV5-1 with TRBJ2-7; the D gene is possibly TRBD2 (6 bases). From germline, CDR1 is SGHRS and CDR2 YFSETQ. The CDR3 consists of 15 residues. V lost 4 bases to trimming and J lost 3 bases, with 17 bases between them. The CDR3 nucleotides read TGCGCCAGCAGCACTGGGCGGGGACCTATCTACGAGCAGTACTTC. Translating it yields CASSTGRGPIYEQYF. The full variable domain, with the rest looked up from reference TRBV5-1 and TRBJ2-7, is KAGVTQTPRYLIKTRGQQVTLSCSPISGHRSVSWYQQTPGQGLQFLFEYFSETQRNKGNFPGRFSGRQFSNSRSEMNVSTLELGDSALYLCASSTGRGPIYEQYFGPGTRLTVT.